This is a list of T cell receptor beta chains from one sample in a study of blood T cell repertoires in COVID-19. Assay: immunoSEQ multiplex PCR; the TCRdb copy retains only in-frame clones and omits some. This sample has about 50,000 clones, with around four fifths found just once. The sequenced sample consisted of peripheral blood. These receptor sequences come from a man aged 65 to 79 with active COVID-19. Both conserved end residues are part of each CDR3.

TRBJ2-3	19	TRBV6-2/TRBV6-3	CASSYPGLAGGPSTDTQYF
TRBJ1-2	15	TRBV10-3	CAISGGQGLSYGYTF
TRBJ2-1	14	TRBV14	CASSQWTGLNEQFF
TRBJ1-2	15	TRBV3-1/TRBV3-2	CASSQEGQGSRGYTF
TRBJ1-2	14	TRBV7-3	CASSLTRQGDGYTF
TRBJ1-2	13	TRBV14	CASSQWTGSGYTF
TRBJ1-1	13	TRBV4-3	CASSQGAEAEAFF
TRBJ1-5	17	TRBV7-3	CASSPDRAPYSNQPQHF
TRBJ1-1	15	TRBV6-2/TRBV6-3	CASSYHGQGNTEAFF
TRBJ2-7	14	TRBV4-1	CASSLEAGSYEQYF
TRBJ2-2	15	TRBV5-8	CASSPPGGYTGELFF
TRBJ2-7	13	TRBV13	CASSPRTGGEQYF
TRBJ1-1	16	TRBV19	CASDNSGARGPSEAFF
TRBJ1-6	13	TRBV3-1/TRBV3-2	CASSQKPDSPLHF
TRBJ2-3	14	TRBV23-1	CASSQGAVTDTQYF
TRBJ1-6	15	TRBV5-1	CASSLVEGTRSPLHF
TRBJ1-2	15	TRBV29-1	CSVTGTGGLSYGYTF
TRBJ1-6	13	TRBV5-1	CASSLEGGEPLHF
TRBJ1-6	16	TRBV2	CASSAGTGGGSSPLHF
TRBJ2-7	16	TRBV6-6	CASSYTRTDRGGEQYF
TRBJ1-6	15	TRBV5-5	CASSLQGMIYSPLHF
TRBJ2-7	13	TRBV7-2	CASTTSAAYEQYF
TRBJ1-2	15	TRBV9	CASSGGQGANYGYTF
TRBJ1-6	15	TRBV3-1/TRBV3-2	CASKKTGVSNSPLHF
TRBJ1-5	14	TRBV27	CASSFGQTNQPQHF
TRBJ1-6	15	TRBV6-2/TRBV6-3	CASSQDRGMGSPLHF
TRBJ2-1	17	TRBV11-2	CASSSLEVPSSYNEQFF
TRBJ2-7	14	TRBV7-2	CASSTRGGSYEQYF
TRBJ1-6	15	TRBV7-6	CASSPMAKGDSPLHF
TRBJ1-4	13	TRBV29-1	CSVESGVNEKLFF
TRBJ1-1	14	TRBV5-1	CASGQGDTDTEAFF
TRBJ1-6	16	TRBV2	CASSEDRGLGNSPLHF
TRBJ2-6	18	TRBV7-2	CASSSTGGLFSGANVLTF
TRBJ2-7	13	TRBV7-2	CASSLVGLVEQYF
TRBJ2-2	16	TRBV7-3	CASSLIAGENTGELFF
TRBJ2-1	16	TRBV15	CATGRDSGGSYNEQFF
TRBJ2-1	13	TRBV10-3	CAISEIGGHEQFF
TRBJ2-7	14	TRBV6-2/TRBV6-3	CASSYSFGTYEQYF
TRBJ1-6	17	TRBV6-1	CASSEGRLRIYNSPLHF
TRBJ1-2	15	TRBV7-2	CASSPYPGGGSGYTF
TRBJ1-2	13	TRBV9	CASSVGLNYGYTF
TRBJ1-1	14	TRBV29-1	CSVATATRNTEAFF
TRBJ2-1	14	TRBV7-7	CASSLSGAYNEQFF
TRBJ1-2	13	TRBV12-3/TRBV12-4	CASSPDSMGGYTF
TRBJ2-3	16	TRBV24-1	CATSVPGQGTTDTQYF
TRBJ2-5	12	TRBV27	CASRGGGLDQYF
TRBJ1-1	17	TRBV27	CASSLKTGGGLNTEAFF
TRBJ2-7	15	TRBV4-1	CASSQESGGIYEQYF
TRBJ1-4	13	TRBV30	CAWSYRGMEKLFF
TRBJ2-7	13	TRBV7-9	CASSLADRDEQYF
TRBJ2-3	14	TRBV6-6	CASSYRGYTDTQYF
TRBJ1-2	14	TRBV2	CASSDGNRNYGYTF
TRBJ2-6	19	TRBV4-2	CASSQRSGGSSSGANVLTF
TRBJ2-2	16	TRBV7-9	CASRIKGQAYTGELFF
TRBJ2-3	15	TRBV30	CAWRSSGGSTDTQYF
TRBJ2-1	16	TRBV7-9	CASSSQNRGPYNEQFF
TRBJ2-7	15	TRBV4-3	CASRPGTGVPYEQYF
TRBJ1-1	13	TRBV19	CASRTSRQGRAFF
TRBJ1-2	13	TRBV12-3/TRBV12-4	CASSPDNRGGYTF